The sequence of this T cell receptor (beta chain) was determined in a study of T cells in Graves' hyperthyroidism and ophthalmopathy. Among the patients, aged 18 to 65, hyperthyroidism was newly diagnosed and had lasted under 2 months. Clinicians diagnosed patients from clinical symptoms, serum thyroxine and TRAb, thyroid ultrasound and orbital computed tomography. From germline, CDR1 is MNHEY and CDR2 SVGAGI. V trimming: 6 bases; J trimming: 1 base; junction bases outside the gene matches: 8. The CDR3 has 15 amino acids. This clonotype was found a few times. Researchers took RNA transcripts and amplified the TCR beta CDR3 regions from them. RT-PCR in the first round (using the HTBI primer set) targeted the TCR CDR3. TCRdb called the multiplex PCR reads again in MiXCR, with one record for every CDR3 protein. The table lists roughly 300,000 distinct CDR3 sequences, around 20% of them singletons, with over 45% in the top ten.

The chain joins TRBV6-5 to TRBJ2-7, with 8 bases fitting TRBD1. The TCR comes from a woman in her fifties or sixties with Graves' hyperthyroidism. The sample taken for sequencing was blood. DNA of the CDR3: TGTGCCAGCAGACCGGGGACAGGTTGGTCCTACGAGCAGTACTTC. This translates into CASRPGTGWSYEQYF.